The source of this TCR beta chain is a study of spatial heterogeneity in lung cancer. Overall study: Alpha-chain sequences were consistently detected in smaller numbers than beta-chain sequences. Each distinct TCR and UMI combination averaged more than ten appearances in raw reads.

Germline-derived CDR1 and CDR2 are SGHVS and FQNEAQ. Germline trimming cut 1 base from V and 2 bases from J; bases unmatched to any gene: 4. The CDR3 is 15 residues long. This clonotype was seen ten or more times. This beta chain is a stray read from a library made for alpha chains; its abundance is not meaningful. Every TCR cDNA molecule bore its own unique molecular identifier. TCRdb itself ran the 5' RACE reads through MiXCR, one entry per CDR3 protein. The sample lists about 6,900 distinct CDR3 sequences; less than 5% were seen once. Time point denoted: sample taken at primary tumor resection. Sequencing covered unsorted whole RNA taken from tumor, nontumor lung or frozen PBMC. The cohort: 70 to 75 early-stage, untreated non-small cell lung cancer patients.

The specimen comprised normal lung tissue next to the tumor, sampled at surgery. This TCR derives from a female donor with early-stage non-small cell lung cancer. V and J are TRBV7-8 and TRBJ1-1, with 7 bases aligning to TRBD1. Written as DNA, the CDR3 is TGTGCCAGCAGCTTAGACGGGACAGTCAACACTGAAGCTTTCTTT. It encodes CASSLDGTVNTEAFF.